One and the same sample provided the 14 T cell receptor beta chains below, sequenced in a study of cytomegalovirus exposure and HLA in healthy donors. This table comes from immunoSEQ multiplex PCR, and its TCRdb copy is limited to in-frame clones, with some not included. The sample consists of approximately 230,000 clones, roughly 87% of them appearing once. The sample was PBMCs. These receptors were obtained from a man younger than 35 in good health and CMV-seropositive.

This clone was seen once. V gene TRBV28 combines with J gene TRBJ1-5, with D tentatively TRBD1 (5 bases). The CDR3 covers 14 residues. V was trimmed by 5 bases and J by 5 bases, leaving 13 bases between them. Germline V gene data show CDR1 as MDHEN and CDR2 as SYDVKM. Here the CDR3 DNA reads TGTGCCAGCAGTCCACGACAGACGTATCAGCCCCAGCATTTT. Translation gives CASSPRQTYQPQHF.

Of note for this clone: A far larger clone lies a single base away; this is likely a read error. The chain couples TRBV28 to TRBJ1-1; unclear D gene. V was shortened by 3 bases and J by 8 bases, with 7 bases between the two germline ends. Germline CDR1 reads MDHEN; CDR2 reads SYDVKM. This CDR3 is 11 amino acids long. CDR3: CASSFPGEAFF. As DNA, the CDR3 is TGTGCCAGCAGTTTCCCGGGAGAAGCTTTCTTT.

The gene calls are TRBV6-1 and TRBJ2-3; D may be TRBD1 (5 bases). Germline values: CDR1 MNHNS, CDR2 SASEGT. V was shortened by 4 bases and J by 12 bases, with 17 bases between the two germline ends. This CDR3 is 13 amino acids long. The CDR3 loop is CASSGMGQPYQYF. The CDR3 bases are TGTGCCAGCAGTGGGATGGGGCAGCCGTATCAGTATTTT.

Here the CDR3 DNA reads TGTGCCAGCAGGGGCAGGGGTAACTACGAGCAGTACTTC. Residues: CASRGRGNYEQYF. The gene calls are TRBV5-4 and TRBJ2-7; TRBD1 is a possible D gene (6 bases). This CDR3 comprises 13 residues. The V gene lost 5 bases and the J gene lost 3 bases, with 12 bases spanning the gap. Germline CDR1 is SGHNT and CDR2 is YYREEE (reference sequence).

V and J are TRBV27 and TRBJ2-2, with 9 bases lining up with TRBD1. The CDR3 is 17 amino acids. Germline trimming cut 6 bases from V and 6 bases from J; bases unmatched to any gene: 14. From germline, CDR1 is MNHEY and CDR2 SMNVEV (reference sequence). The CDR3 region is CASSLLTGTGIPGELFF. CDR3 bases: TGTGCCAGCAGCCTTCTAACCGGGACAGGGATTCCCGGGGAGCTGTTTTTT.

DNA of the CDR3: TGTGCCAGCAGCCGTACAAGTTTCTATGGCTACACCTTC. Its protein is CASSRTSFYGYTF. The V and J genes are TRBV28 and TRBJ1-2; D remains ambiguous. The CDR3 runs to 13 residues. Trimming took 6 bases from V and 4 from J, leaving 12 bases between them. CDR1 MDHEN and CDR2 SYDVKM come from the germline V gene.

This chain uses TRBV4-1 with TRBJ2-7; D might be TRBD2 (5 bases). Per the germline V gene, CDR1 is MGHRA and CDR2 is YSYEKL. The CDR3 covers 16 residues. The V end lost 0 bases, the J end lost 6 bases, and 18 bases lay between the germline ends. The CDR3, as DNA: TGCGCCAGCAGCCAAGAAAGGGCCTTCGGAGGTTCCGAGCAGTACTTC. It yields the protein CASSQERAFGGSEQYF.

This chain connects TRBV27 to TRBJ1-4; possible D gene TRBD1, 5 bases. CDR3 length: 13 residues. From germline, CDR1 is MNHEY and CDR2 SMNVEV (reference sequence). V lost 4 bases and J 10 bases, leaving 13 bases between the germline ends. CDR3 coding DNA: TGTGCCAGCAGTTCCCCCCCTGGGGGAAAACTGTTTTTT. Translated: CASSSPPGGKLFF.

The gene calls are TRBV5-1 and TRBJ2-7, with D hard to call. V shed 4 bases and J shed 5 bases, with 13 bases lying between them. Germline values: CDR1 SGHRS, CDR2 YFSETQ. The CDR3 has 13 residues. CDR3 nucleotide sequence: TGCGCCAGCAGCGCTGACTCGGTCAACGAGCAGTACTTC. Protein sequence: CASSADSVNEQYF.

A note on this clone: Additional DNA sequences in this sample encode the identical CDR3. The CDR3 DNA follows: TGTGCCAGCAGTGAAAGGGAGACCCAGTACTTC. Amino acid sequence: CASSERETQYF. The chain uses TRBV2 and TRBJ2-5; the D is unclear. Trimming took 2 bases from V and 5 from J, leaving 3 bases between them. This CDR3 contains 11 residues. CDR1 SNHLY and CDR2 FYNNEI come from the germline V gene. The complete variable domain, with remaining parts taken from reference TRBV2 and TRBJ2-5, reads EPEVTQTPSHQVTQMGQEVILRCVPISNHLYFYWYRQILGQKVEFLVSFYNNEISEKSEIFDDQFSVERPDGSNFTLKIRSTKLEDSAMYFCASSERETQYFGPGTRLLVL.

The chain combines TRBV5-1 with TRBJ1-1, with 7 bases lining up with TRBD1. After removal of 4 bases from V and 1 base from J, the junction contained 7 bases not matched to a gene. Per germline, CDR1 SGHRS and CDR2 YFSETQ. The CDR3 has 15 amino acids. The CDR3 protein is CASSVGDRSNTEAFF. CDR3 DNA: TGCGCCAGCAGCGTGGGGGACAGATCGAACACTGAAGCTTTCTTT.

The CDR3 region is CASSFGHRDEKLFF. Written as DNA, the CDR3 is TGTGCCAGCAGCTTTGGACACCGGGATGAAAAACTGTTTTTT. The gene calls are TRBV7-9 and TRBJ1-4; TRBD1 might be the D (5 bases). Germline CDR1 and CDR2: SEHNR and FQNEAQ (reference sequence). This CDR3 spans 14 amino acids. V lost 3 bases to trimming and J lost 6 bases, with 11 bases between them. The full variable domain, with the rest looked up from reference TRBV7-9 and TRBJ1-4, is DTGVSQNPRHKITKRGQNVTFRCDPISEHNRLYWYRQTLGQGPEFLTYFQNEAQLEKSRLLSDRFSAERPKGSFSTLEIQRTEQGDSAMYLCASSFGHRDEKLFFGSGTQLSVL.

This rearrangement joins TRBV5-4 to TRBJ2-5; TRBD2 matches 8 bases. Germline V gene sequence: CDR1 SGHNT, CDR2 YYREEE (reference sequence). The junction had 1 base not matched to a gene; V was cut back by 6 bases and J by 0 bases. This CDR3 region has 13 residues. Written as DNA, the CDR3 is TGTGCCAGCAAGCGGGAGTACCAAGAGACCCAGTACTTC. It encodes CASKREYQETQYF.

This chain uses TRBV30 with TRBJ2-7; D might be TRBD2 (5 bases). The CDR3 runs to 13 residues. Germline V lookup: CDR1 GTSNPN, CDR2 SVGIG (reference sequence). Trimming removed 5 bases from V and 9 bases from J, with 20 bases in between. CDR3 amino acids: CAWQRTAYDWQYF. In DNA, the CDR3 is TGTGCCTGGCAGCGGACGGCCTACGATTGGCAGTACTTC.